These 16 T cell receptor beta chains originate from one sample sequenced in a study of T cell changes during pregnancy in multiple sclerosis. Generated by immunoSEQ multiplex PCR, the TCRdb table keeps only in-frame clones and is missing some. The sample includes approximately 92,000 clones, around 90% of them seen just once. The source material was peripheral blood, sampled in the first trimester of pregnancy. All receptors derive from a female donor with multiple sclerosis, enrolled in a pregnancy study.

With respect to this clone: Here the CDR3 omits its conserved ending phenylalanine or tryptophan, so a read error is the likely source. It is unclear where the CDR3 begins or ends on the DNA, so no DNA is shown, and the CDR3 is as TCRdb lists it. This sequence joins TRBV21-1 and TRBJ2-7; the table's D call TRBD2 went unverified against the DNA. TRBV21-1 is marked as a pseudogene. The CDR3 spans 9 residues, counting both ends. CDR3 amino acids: CASSRTSDD.

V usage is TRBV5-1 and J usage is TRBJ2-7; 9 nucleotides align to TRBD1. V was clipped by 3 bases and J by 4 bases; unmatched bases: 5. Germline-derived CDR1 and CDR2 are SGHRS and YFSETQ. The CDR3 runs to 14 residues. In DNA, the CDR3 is TGCGCCAGCAGCTCCGGGACAGGGTGGTACGAGCAGTACTTC. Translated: CASSSGTGWYEQYF.

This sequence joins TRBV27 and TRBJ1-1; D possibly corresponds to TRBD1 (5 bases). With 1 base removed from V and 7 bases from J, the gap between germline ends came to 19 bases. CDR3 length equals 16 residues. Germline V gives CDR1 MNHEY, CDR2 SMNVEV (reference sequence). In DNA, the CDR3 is TGTGCCAGCAGTTTATATGGGACTATTGGAACAAATGAAGCTTTCTTT. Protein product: CASSLYGTIGTNEAFF.

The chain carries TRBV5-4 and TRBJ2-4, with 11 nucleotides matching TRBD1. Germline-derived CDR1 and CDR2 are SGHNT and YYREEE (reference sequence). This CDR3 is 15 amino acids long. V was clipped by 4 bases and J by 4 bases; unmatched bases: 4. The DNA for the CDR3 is TGTGCCAGCAGCACGGGACAGGGGGGAAAAAACATTCAGTACTTC. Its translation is CASSTGQGGKNIQYF.

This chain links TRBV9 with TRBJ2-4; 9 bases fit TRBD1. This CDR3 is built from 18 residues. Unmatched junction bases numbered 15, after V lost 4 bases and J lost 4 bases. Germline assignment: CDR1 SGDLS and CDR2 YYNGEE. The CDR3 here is CASSSPLGPGQGKNIQYF. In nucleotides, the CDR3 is TGTGCCAGCAGCTCCCCGCTCGGGCCGGGACAGGGTAAAAACATTCAGTACTTC.

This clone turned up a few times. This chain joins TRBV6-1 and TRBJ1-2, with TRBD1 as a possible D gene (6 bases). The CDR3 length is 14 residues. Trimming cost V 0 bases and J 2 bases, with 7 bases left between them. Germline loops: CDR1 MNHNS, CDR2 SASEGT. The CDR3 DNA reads TGTGCCAGCAGTGAAGCAGGGGGAAACTATGGCTACACCTTC. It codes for CASSEAGGNYGYTF.

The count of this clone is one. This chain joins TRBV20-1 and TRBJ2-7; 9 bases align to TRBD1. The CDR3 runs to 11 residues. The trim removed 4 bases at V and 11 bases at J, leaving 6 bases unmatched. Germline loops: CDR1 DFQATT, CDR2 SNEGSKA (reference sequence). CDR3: CSATPGTGKYF. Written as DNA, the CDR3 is TGCAGTGCTACGCCCGGGACAGGGAAGTACTTC.

Written as DNA, the CDR3 is TGTGCCAGCAGAGGACAGGGAGTCACTGAAGCTTTCTTT. Protein: CASRGQGVTEAFF. V gene TRBV6-1 combines with J gene TRBJ1-1; 8 bases map to TRBD1. The V gene's germline CDR1 is MNHNS and CDR2 SASEGT. The CDR3 spans 13 residues. Trimming took 6 bases from V and 4 from J; bases not matched to a gene: 4.

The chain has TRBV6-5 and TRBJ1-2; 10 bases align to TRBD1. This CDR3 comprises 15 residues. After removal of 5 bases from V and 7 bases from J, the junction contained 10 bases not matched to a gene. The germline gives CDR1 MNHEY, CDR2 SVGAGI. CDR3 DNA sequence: TGTGCCAGCAGTACCCGGGACAGGGGTCCGCGTGGCTACACCTTC. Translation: CASSTRDRGPRGYTF.

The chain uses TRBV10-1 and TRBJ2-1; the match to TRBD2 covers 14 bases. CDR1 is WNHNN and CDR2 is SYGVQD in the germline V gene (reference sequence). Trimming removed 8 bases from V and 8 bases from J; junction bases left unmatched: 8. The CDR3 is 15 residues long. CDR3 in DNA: TGCGCCAGCGGAGCCTTGACTAGCGGGAGGGATGAGCAGTTCTTC. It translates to CASGALTSGRDEQFF.

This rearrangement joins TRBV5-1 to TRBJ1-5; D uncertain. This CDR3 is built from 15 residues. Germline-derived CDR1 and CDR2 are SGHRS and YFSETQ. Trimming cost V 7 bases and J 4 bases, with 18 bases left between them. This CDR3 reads CASRRGESLNQPQHF. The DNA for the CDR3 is TGCGCCAGCCGCCGAGGCGAGAGTTTAAATCAGCCCCAGCATTTT.

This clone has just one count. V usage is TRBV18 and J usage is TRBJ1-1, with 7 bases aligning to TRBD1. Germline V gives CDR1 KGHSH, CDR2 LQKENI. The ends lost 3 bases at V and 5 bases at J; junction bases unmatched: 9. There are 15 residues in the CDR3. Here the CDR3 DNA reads TGTGCCAGCTCACCTGGCCAGGGGGTTTTAACTGAAGCTTTCTTT. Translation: CASSPGQGVLTEAFF.

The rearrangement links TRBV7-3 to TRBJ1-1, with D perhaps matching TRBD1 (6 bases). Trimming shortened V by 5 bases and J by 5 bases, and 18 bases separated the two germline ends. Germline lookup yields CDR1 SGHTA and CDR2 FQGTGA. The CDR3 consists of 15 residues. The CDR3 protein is CASSLRGGRWTEAFF. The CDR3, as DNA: TGTGCCAGCAGCCTAAGGGGGGGCCGATGGACTGAAGCTTTCTTT. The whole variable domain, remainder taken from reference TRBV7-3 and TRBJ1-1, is GAGVSQTPSNKVTEKGKYVELRCDPISGHTALYWYRQSLGQGPEFLIYFQGTGAADDSGLPNDRFFAVRPEGSVSTLKIQRTERGDSAVYLCASSLRGGRWTEAFFGQGTRLTVV.

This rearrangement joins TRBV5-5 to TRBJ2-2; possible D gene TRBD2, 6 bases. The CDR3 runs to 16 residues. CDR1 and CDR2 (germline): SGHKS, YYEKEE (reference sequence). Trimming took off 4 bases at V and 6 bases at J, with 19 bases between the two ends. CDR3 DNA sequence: TGTGCCAGCAGCGACAGACTAGTAGAGCGGCCCGGGGAGCTGTTTTTT. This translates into CASSDRLVERPGELFF.

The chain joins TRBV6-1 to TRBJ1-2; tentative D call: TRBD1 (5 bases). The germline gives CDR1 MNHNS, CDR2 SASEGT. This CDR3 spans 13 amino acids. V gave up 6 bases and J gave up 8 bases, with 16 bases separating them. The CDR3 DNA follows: TGTGCCAGCAGGGATACAGGAGCAGGCGGCTACACCTTC. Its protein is CASRDTGAGGYTF.

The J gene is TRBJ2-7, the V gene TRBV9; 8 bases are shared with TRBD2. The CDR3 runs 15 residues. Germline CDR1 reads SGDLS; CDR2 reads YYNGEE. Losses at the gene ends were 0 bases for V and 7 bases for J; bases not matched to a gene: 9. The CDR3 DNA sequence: TGTGCCAGCAGCGTAGGAAGCGGGAGTGTGGGTGAGCAGTACTTC. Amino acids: CASSVGSGSVGEQYF.